Given below is one TCR beta chain in context. This sample was taken from a study of blood T cell repertoires in COVID-19. Study-level information: Donors in the United States, Italy and Spain gave samples during acute or convalescent COVID-19.

TCRdb keeps only in-frame clones here, not all; method: immunoSEQ multiplex PCR. The sample yields about 240,000 clones, roughly 86% seen once. Trimming took 0 bases from V and 9 from J, leaving 7 bases between them. The CDR3 contains 12 residues. CDR1 and CDR2 (germline): SGDLS, YYNGEE. This receptor was taken from a woman aged 30 to 39 who had recovered from COVID-19. The sample comprised peripheral blood. The genes are TRBV9 and TRBJ2-1; maybe TRBD2 (5 bases). DNA of the CDR3: TGTGCCAGCAGCGTAGTAGAGGGTGAGCAGTTCTTC. Its protein product is CASSVVEGEQFF.